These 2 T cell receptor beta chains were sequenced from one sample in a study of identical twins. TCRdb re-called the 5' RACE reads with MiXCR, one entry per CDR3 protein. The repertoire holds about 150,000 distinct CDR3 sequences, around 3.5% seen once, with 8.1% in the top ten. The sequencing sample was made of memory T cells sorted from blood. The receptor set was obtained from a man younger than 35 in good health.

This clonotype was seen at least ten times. The CDR3 sequence is CASTGALYEQYF. In nucleotides, the CDR3 is TGTGCCAGCACCGGCGCTCTGTACGAGCAGTACTTC. The V and J genes are TRBV7-9 and TRBJ2-7; no clear D gene. Trimming left V 7 bases short and J 4 bases short, with 11 bases between. This CDR3 has 12 residues. Germline-derived CDR1 and CDR2 are SEHNR and FQNEAQ (reference sequence).

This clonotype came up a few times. The CDR3 nucleotides are TGTGCCAGCAGACTTTCTCCAATCGGGGAGACCCAGTACTTC. Its protein product is CASRLSPIGETQYF. This chain connects TRBV5-6 to TRBJ2-5, with D uncertain. The length of the CDR3 is 14 residues. Between the trimmed V and J ends, which lost 5 bases and 5 bases, there was a span of 16 bases. Germline V gene data show CDR1 as SGHDT and CDR2 as YYEEEE.